A single sample gave rise to the 26 T cell receptor beta chains below, sequenced in a study of T cells after yellow fever vaccination. TCRdb reanalysed the 5' RACE reads using MiXCR and keeps one entry per CDR3 protein. Of about 320,000 distinct CDR3 sequences listed, 4% to 5.5% were seen once; the top ten hold approximately 19%. The sequenced sample was PBMCs, obtained 15 days after the yellow fever booster vaccination. The receptor set was obtained from a man aged 18 to 30 who received the YFV17D yellow fever vaccine.

This clonotype was observed a handful of times. The V gene is TRBV7-3, the J gene TRBJ2-3; no clear D gene. The CDR3 is 13 amino acids. V was trimmed by 3 bases and J by 6 bases, leaving 10 bases between them. The V gene's germline CDR1 is SGHTA and CDR2 FQGTGA. The CDR3 coding sequence is TGTGCCAGCAGCTTCAGTTTAGGGGATACGCAGTATTTT. It yields the protein CASSFSLGDTQYF.

This clonotype was recorded a few times. The chain joins TRBV5-1 to TRBJ2-6; possibly TRBD1 for D (6 bases). The V end lost 0 bases, the J end lost 4 bases, and 11 bases lay between the germline ends. Germline V CDR1 and CDR2: SGHRS, YFSETQ. This CDR3 spans 16 amino acids. For the CDR3, the DNA is TGCGCCAGCAGCTTGGCTTGGACAGCCGGGGCCAACGTCCTGACTTTC. It yields the protein CASSLAWTAGANVLTF.

This clonotype was seen at least ten times. In nucleotides, the CDR3 is TGCGCCAGCAGCCCGTGGACAGGATCGAACACCGGGGAGCTGTTTTTT. The encoded protein is CASSPWTGSNTGELFF. The V gene is TRBV5-1, the J gene TRBJ2-2, with 7 bases lining up with TRBD1. The CDR3 runs to 16 residues. Germline V lookup: CDR1 SGHRS, CDR2 YFSETQ. The V gene end was trimmed by 4 bases and the J gene end by 0 bases; junction bases not matched to a gene: 6.

The table lists this clonotype with a few counts. The chain employs TRBV15 and TRBJ1-5; D is uncertain. The CDR3 totals 13 residues. The V gene's germline CDR1 is LNHNV and CDR2 YYDKDF (reference sequence). Deletions cut 0 bases from V and 9 bases from J, with 9 bases between. Here the CDR3 reads CATSREPPGPQHF. The DNA for the CDR3 is TGTGCCACCAGCAGAGAGCCCCCGGGGCCCCAGCATTTT.

This clonotype appeared a few times. The genes are TRBV7-2 and TRBJ1-1; maybe TRBD1 (5 bases). Germline V gives CDR1 SGHTA, CDR2 FQGNSA. The CDR3 runs 14 residues. Trimming removed 5 bases from V and 3 bases from J, with 13 bases in between. The CDR3 DNA reads TGTGCCAGCAGCCGTAACAGGAGGTACACTGAAGCTTTCTTT. This codes for CASSRNRRYTEAFF.

This clonotype was observed a few times. The chain links TRBV5-1 to TRBJ2-3; perhaps TRBD1 as D (5 bases). The CDR3 runs to 14 residues. Germline CDR1 is SGHRS and CDR2 is YFSETQ. Trimming cost V 4 bases and J 0 bases, with 9 bases left between them. In DNA, the CDR3 is TGCGCCAGCAGCCCACAGGATAGCACAGATACGCAGTATTTT. It translates to CASSPQDSTDTQYF.

This clonotype was seen repeatedly, ten times or more. The DNA for the CDR3 is TGCGCCAGCAGCCAAGGGAATACCTACGAGCAGTACTTC. This encodes CASSQGNTYEQYF. The chain recombines TRBV4-1 with TRBJ2-7; D remains unclear. Looked up from germline, CDR1 is MGHRA and CDR2 is YSYEKL. V was shortened by 1 base and J by 2 bases, with 6 bases between the two germline ends. This CDR3 comprises 13 residues.

This clonotype occurred a few times. An end of the junction differs from the germline gene, which may be a read error. V gene TRBV10-2 combines with J gene TRBJ1-6; the D gene is possibly TRBD1 (6 bases). From germline, CDR1 is WSHSY and CDR2 SAAADI. The CDR3 extends over 13 amino acids. The CDR3 region has the DNA TGCGCGAGCAGTGACAGGTATAATTCACCCCTCCACTTT. Its protein product is CASSDRYNSPLHF.

The rearrangement uses TRBV20-1 and TRBJ1-5; 10 bases agree with TRBD1. Per the germline V gene, CDR1 is DFQATT and CDR2 is SNEGSKA (reference sequence). After removal of 5 bases from V and 1 base from J, the junction contained 14 bases not matched to a gene. The length of the CDR3 is 18 residues. CDR3 nucleotides: TGCAGTGCTCGTACCGGGACAGGGGCAGGAGGGAGCAATCAGCCCCAGCATTTT. This codes for CSARTGTGAGGSNQPQHF.

In this sample, this clonotype turned up a few times. The chain has TRBV4-3 and TRBJ1-6, with D perhaps TRBD1 (6 bases). Germline loops: CDR1 LGHNA, CDR2 YSLEER. Trimming took 0 bases from V and 8 from J, leaving 11 bases between them. The CDR3 loop spans 15 amino acids. For the CDR3, the DNA is TGCGCCAGCAGCCAAGACAGGGGCGAGGATTCACCCCTCCACTTT. Its translation is CASSQDRGEDSPLHF.

This clonotype was counted many times. The chain combines TRBV4-3 with TRBJ2-3; D is perhaps TRBD1 (6 bases). The CDR3 has 15 amino acids. CDR1 and CDR2 from the germline V gene are LGHNA and YSLEER. Trimming cost V 0 bases and J 9 bases, with 16 bases left between them. As DNA, the CDR3 is TGCGCCAGCAGCCAAGATATTATTGCTCAGGGGACGCAGTATTTT. As protein: CASSQDIIAQGTQYF.

This clonotype has at least ten counts. The CDR3 loop is CASSHYLNGGYTF. The CDR3 DNA follows: TGTGCCAGCAGCCACTATCTAAATGGTGGCTACACCTTC. The chain joins TRBV6-6 to TRBJ1-2; D is ambiguous. The V and J ends lost 6 bases and 7 bases respectively, with 15 bases between them. This CDR3 has 13 amino acids. Per germline, CDR1 MNHNY and CDR2 SVGAGI (reference sequence).

The chain has TRBV3-1 and TRBJ2-2; tentatively, D is TRBD1 (7 bases). The length of the CDR3 is 18 residues. V was shortened by 7 bases and J by 3 bases, with 24 bases between the two germline ends. In germline, CDR1 is LGHDT, CDR2 YNNKEL (reference sequence). The CDR3 nucleotides are TGTGCCAGCACCAGGACAACTCAGGGGGGAGGAGACACCGGGGAGCTGTTTTTT. Translating gives CASTRTTQGGGDTGELFF.

This clonotype has just a few counts. The gene calls are TRBV4-1 and TRBJ2-3, with a tentative D call TRBD1 (6 bases). CDR3 length: 15 residues. The germline gives CDR1 MGHRA, CDR2 YSYEKL. The V gene lost 0 bases and the J gene lost 2 bases, with 9 bases spanning the gap. CDR3 DNA sequence: TGCGCCAGCAGCCAAGATGGGACACCCACAGATACGCAGTATTTT. Encoded protein: CASSQDGTPTDTQYF.

This clonotype has a handful of counts. The rearrangement links TRBV30 to TRBJ2-3; D gene ambiguous. Germline V gene data show CDR1 as GTSNPN and CDR2 as SVGIG (reference sequence). Trimming removed 0 bases from V and 4 bases from J, with 11 bases in between. The CDR3 runs to 14 residues. The CDR3 protein is CAWSVRHPPDTQYF. CDR3 in DNA: TGTGCCTGGAGTGTACGCCACCCCCCAGATACGCAGTATTTT.

This clonotype came up many times. The rearrangement links TRBV5-1 to TRBJ2-5; weak D call: TRBD1 (6 bases). This CDR3 spans 13 amino acids. In germline, CDR1 is SGHRS, CDR2 YFSETQ. The V end lost 7 bases, the J end lost 2 bases, and 12 bases lay between the germline ends. CDR3 residues: CASAPGTQETQYF. The CDR3 bases are TGCGCCAGCGCCCCCGGGACACAAGAGACCCAGTACTTC. The full variable domain, completed using reference TRBV5-1 and TRBJ2-5, is KAGVTQTPRYLIKTRGQQVTLSCSPISGHRSVSWYQQTPGQGLQFLFEYFSETQRNKGNFPGRFSGRQFSNSRSEMNVSTLELGDSALYLCASAPGTQETQYFGPGTRLLVL.

This clonotype was observed at least ten times. The chain links TRBV20-1 to TRBJ1-3; D might be TRBD1 (6 bases). V lost 0 bases, J lost 4 bases, and 16 bases lay in between. The germline V gene has CDR1 DFQATT and CDR2 SNEGSKA (reference sequence). The CDR3 length is 16 residues. DNA of the CDR3: TGCAGTGCTAGAGAAGTGGACTCAGGGGAAGGAAACACCATATATTTT. It specifies CSAREVDSGEGNTIYF.

The gene calls are TRBV7-6 and TRBJ2-2, with D perhaps assigned TRBD1 or TRBD2 (5 bases each). Germline CDR1 is SGHVS and CDR2 is FNYEAQ. This CDR3 comprises 15 residues. Trimming took off 6 bases at V and 5 bases at J, with 16 bases between the two ends. The DNA for the CDR3 is TGTGCCAGCAGGCCGTCCGGGACCGCTACCGGGGAGCTGTTTTTT. It codes for CASRPSGTATGELFF.

V usage is TRBV5-4 and J usage is TRBJ2-5, with D possibly TRBD2 on 6 matching bases. V was pared by 4 bases and J by 2 bases, with 15 bases between. The CDR3 is 15 residues long. From germline, CDR1 is SGHNT and CDR2 YYREEE (reference sequence). CDR3 DNA: TGTGCCAGCAGCCTGGAGGGGATTAGACAAGAGACCCAGTACTTC. The encoded protein is CASSLEGIRQETQYF.

This rearrangement joins TRBV5-1 to TRBJ2-2, with 8 bases that match TRBD1. Germline CDR1 and CDR2: SGHRS and YFSETQ. Unmatched junction bases numbered 1, after V lost 3 bases and J lost 0 bases. This CDR3 is built from 15 residues. The CDR3: CASSSDRANTGELFF. In DNA form, the CDR3 reads TGCGCCAGCAGCTCGGACAGGGCGAACACCGGGGAGCTGTTTTTT.

The gene calls are TRBV6-5 and TRBJ1-3; maybe TRBD1 (6 bases). Looked up from germline, CDR1 is MNHEY and CDR2 is SVGAGI. The CDR3 runs to 13 residues. V lost 10 bases and J 3 bases, leaving 13 bases between the germline ends. This CDR3 is CATNRAGGNTIYF. The CDR3 DNA is TGTGCCACAAACAGGGCTGGTGGAAACACCATATATTTT.

This clonotype was counted between two and nine times. The V call is TRBV9, the J call TRBJ1-2; the D gene is possibly TRBD1 (6 bases). The germline V gene encodes CDR1 SGDLS and CDR2 YYNGEE. Trimming cost V 5 bases and J 8 bases, with 19 bases left between them. CDR3 length equals 14 residues. CDR3 bases: TGTGCCAGCAGGGATGGCTCGGGGGCTCCGGGCTACACCTTC. It encodes CASRDGSGAPGYTF.

This clonotype was observed at least ten times. The chain has TRBV20-1 and TRBJ1-1, with D possibly matching TRBD1 (5 bases). The CDR3 covers 10 residues. Germline CDR1 is DFQATT and CDR2 is SNEGSKA (reference sequence). V lost 7 bases to trimming and J lost 4 bases, with 7 bases between them. The CDR3 loop reads CSVGGTEAFF. The DNA of the CDR3 is TGCAGTGTGGGGGGCACTGAAGCTTTCTTT.

The table lists this clonotype with many counts. The DNA of the CDR3 is TGTGCCAGCAGTCCCCGTGGGAGAGGGACCTACGAGCAGTACGTC. Protein: CASSPRGRGTYEQYV. The chain carries TRBV28 and TRBJ2-7; tentative D call: TRBD2 (5 bases). Trimming removed 5 bases at V and 2 bases at J, with 16 bases between. This CDR3 is 15 amino acids long. Looked up from germline, CDR1 is MDHEN and CDR2 is SYDVKM.

J is TRBJ2-7 and V is TRBV7-2, with TRBD1 matching over 7 bases. Trimming removed 4 bases from V and 2 bases from J; junction bases left unmatched: 5. Germline CDR1 reads SGHTA; CDR2 reads FQGNSA. The CDR3 sequence is 14 residues long. CDR3: CASSSSGQTYEQYV. CDR3 nucleotides: TGTGCCAGCAGCTCGTCGGGACAGACCTACGAGCAGTACGTC.

This clonotype occurred a few times. This chain uses TRBV5-1 with TRBJ2-7; no clear D gene. Trimming pared 7 bases from V and 3 bases from J, leaving 14 bases between. Germline values: CDR1 SGHRS, CDR2 YFSETQ. This CDR3 has 13 amino acids. The CDR3 spells CASVKGRYYEQYV. CDR3 nucleotides: TGCGCCAGCGTAAAAGGACGGTACTACGAGCAGTACGTC.